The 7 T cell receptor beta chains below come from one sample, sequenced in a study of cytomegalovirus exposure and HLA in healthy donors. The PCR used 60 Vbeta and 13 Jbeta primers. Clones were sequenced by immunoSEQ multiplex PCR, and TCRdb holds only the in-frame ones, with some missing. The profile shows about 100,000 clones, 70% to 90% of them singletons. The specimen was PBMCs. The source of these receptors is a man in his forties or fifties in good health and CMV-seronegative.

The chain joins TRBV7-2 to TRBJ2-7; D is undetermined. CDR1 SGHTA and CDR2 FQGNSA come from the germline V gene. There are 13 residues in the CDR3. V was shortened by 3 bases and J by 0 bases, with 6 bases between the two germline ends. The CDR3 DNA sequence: TGTGCCAGCAGCTTCCTTCGCTCCTACGAGCAGTACTTC. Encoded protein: CASSFLRSYEQYF.

In DNA, the CDR3 is TGCGCCAGCAGCTTAGGACAGTGGAATTCACCCCTCCACTTT. It encodes CASSLGQWNSPLHF. J is TRBJ1-6 and V is TRBV5-1; a possible D gene is TRBD1 (6 bases). Germline loops: CDR1 SGHRS, CDR2 YFSETQ. V was pared by 2 bases and J by 7 bases, with 10 bases between. The CDR3 totals 14 residues.

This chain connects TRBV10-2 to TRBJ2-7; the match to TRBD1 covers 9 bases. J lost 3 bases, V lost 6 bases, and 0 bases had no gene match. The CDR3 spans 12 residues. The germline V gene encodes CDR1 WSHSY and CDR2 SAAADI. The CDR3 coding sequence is TGCGCCAGCAGGGACAGGGGCTACGAGCAGTACTTC. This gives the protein CASRDRGYEQYF.

Here the CDR3 reads CASKVLGEKLFF. In nucleotides, the CDR3 is TGTGCCAGCAAAGTACTAGGTGAAAAACTGTTTTTT. The genes are TRBV27 and TRBJ1-4, with unresolved D. V shed 7 bases and J shed 7 bases, with 10 bases lying between them. Germline values: CDR1 MNHEY, CDR2 SMNVEV (reference sequence). The CDR3 covers 12 residues.

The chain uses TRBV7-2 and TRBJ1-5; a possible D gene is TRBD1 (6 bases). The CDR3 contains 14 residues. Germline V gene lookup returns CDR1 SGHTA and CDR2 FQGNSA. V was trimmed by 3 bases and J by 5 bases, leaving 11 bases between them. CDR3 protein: CASSLMTGDQPQHF. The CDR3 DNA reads TGTGCCAGCAGCTTGATGACAGGTGATCAGCCCCAGCATTTT.

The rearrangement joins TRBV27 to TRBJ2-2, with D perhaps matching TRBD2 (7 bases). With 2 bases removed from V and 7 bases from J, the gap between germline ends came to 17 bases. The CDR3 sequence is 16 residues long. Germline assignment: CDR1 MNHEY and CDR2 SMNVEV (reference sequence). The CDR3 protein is CASSLRGAGIHGELFF. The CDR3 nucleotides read TGTGCCAGCAGTTTACGGGGGGCTGGGATACACGGGGAGCTGTTTTTT.

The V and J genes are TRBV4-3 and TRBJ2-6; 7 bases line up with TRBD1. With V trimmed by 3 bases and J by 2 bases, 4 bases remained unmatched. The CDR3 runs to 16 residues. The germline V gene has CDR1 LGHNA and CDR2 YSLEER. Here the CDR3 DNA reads TGCGCCAGCAGCCACGACAGGGTGCCTGGGGCCAACGTCCTGACTTTC. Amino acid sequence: CASSHDRVPGANVLTF.